The TCR beta chain described here comes from a study of cytomegalovirus exposure and HLA in healthy donors. Whole-study results and caveats: Based on reports, TCR beta sequences accurately predicted HLA-A and HLA-B alleles for most subjects. The records held CMV serostatus as the only immune exposure information. In an earlier analysis, most TCR beta V segments were productive about 87% or about 30% of the time.

V lost 5 bases, J lost 9 bases, and 6 bases stayed unmatched. CDR3 length: 13 residues. The germline V gene encodes CDR1 MNHNY and CDR2 SVGAGI (reference sequence). Of note for this clone: Its antigen is unidentified.

PCR employed 60 Vbeta and 13 Jbeta primers. Profiled with immunoSEQ multiplex PCR; TCRdb holds only in-frame clones, not every one. The repertoire holds 35,000 to 45,000 clones, with 81% as singletons. The receptor comes from a middle-aged woman in good health and CMV-seronegative. The V call is TRBV6-6, the J call TRBJ2-1, with 8 bases lining up with TRBD1. Material: PBMCs. The DNA of the CDR3 is TGTGCCAGCAGTACCCAGGGGGCCAGTGAGCAGTTCTTC. This translates into CASSTQGASEQFF.